The 15 T cell receptor beta chains presented below share a single source sample, sequenced in a study of Ad26.COV2.S vaccination and SARS-CoV-2 variants. TCRdb's copy holds only in-frame clones and misses some; the assay was immunoSEQ multiplex PCR. Of about 400,000 clones listed, 83% were seen once; the top ten hold around 7.3%. Sample treatment: 15 to 20 received Ad26.COV2.S at low or high dose, single or two shots; about 5 received placebo; per-sample allocation not given. Collection of samples fell on day 63 after the first vaccine or placebo injection. The sample here was peripheral blood, taken in a trial of Ad26.COV2.S vaccine versus placebo. All receptors derive from a person aged 18-60 years who received the Ad26.COV2.S COVID-19 vaccine or a placebo.

The V call is TRBV9, the J call TRBJ2-3; D ambiguous. This CDR3 has 13 amino acids. The germline CDR1 and CDR2 sequences are SGDLS and YYNGEE. Trimming took off 3 bases at V and 4 bases at J, with 9 bases between the two ends. CDR3 coding DNA: TGTGCCAGCAGCGCCCTCGGGTCAGATACGCAGTATTTT. It translates to CASSALGSDTQYF. The variable domain in full, completed from reference TRBV9 and TRBJ2-3, reads DSGVTQTPKHLITATGQRVTLRCSPRSGDLSVYWYQQSLDQGLQFLIQYYNGEERAKGNILERFSAQQFPDLHSELNLSSLELGDSALYFCASSALGSDTQYFGPGTRLTVL.

The CDR3 bases are TGTGCCAGCTACGGGACTGCCACCGGGGAGCTGTTTTTT. Translated: CASYGTATGELFF. The rearrangement links TRBV2 to TRBJ2-2; D is possibly TRBD2 (6 bases). Trimming removed 8 bases from V and 4 bases from J, with 11 bases in between. The CDR3 loop spans 13 amino acids. Germline CDR1 and CDR2: SNHLY and FYNNEI.

This clone was recorded a few times. This chain connects TRBV18 to TRBJ2-7, with D perhaps TRBD2 (6 bases). From germline, CDR1 is KGHSH and CDR2 LQKENI. The V end was cut by 3 bases, the J end by 3 bases, with 9 bases between. CDR3 length: 13 amino acids. Here the CDR3 DNA reads TGTGCCAGCTCACCTGATAGCGGCTACGAGCAGTACTTC. As protein: CASSPDSGYEQYF.

The V and J genes are TRBV4-2 and TRBJ1-6; D gene uncertain. Trimming stripped 1 base from V and 7 bases from J, with 29 bases between. Per germline, CDR1 LGHNA and CDR2 YNFKEQ. There are 21 residues in the CDR3. The CDR3 loop reads CASSQGPHLPRSSSLNSPLHF. The CDR3 nucleotides read TGTGCCAGCAGCCAAGGTCCCCATCTACCTCGGAGCTCTTCTTTAAATTCACCCCTCCACTTT.

V and J are TRBV19 and TRBJ2-1; D might be TRBD2 (5 bases). In germline, CDR1 is LNHDA, CDR2 SQIVND (reference sequence). V was cut by 10 bases and J by 0 bases, with 13 bases left in between. This CDR3 has 14 residues. The CDR3 DNA reads as TGTGCCACCCACCCGGGGAGCTCCTACAATGAGCAGTTCTTC. Its translation is CATHPGSSYNEQFF.

The J gene is TRBJ1-1, the V gene TRBV6-6; D is uncertain. V was pared by 5 bases and J by 0 bases, with 7 bases between. Germline V gene lookup returns CDR1 MNHNY and CDR2 SVGAGI (reference sequence). CDR3 length: 13 amino acids. This CDR3 is CASSRSLNTEAFF. The CDR3 region has the DNA TGTGCCAGCAGTCGAAGTCTGAACACTGAAGCTTTCTTT.

The CDR3 DNA follows: TGTGCCAGCAGCTTTGCCAGGGAGACCCAGTACTTC. This sequence encodes CASSFARETQYF. V usage is TRBV11-2 and J usage is TRBJ2-5; the D is unclear. The CDR3 contains 12 residues. CDR1 is SGHAT and CDR2 is FQNNGV in the germline V gene. Trimming stripped 3 bases from V and 5 bases from J, with 7 bases between.

The rearrangement links TRBV5-6 to TRBJ2-7, with D possibly called TRBD1 or TRBD2 (7 bases each). Germline V lookup: CDR1 SGHDT, CDR2 YYEEEE. The CDR3 is 13 amino acids. V dropped 1 base and J dropped 7 bases, with 12 bases sitting between them. CDR3 amino acids: CASSLRQGGEQYF. The CDR3 coding sequence is TGTGCCAGCAGCTTGCGACAGGGAGGGGAGCAGTACTTC.

This rearrangement joins TRBV2 to TRBJ2-7, with 9 bases aligning to TRBD1. V shed 7 bases, J shed 6 bases, and the junction held 4 bases outside the gene matches. The CDR3 runs 12 residues. In germline, CDR1 is SNHLY, CDR2 FYNNEI. CDR3 DNA sequence: TGTGCCAGCAAGGGACAGGGCGTCGAGCAGTACTTC. It yields the protein CASKGQGVEQYF. The whole variable domain, filled in from reference TRBV2 and TRBJ2-7, reads EPEVTQTPSHQVTQMGQEVILRCVPISNHLYFYWYRQILGQKVEFLVSFYNNEISEKSEIFDDQFSVERPDGSNFTLKIRSTKLEDSAMYFCASKGQGVEQYFGPGTRLTVT.

V usage is TRBV3-1 (or the pseudogene TRBV3-2) and J usage is TRBJ2-7, with D hard to call. CDR1 is LGHDT and CDR2 is YNNKEL in the germline V gene (reference sequence). The V and J ends lost 0 bases and 3 bases respectively, with 12 bases between them. The CDR3 spans 15 residues. DNA of the CDR3: TGTGCCAGCAGCCAAGATTCCAGCTTAGTCTACGAGCAGTACTTC. It specifies CASSQDSSLVYEQYF.

The V and J genes are TRBV7-2 and TRBJ1-1; D ambiguous. CDR1 is SGHTA, CDR2 FQGNSA, per germline. This CDR3 has 12 amino acids. V was pared by 5 bases and J by 6 bases, with 10 bases between. The DNA for the CDR3 is TGTGCCAGCAGCCCCGAGCACGCTGAAGCTTTCTTT. Amino acids: CASSPEHAEAFF.

This clone was recorded a few times. The DNA for the CDR3 is TGCGCCAGCAGCCAAGGACAGCTTAATCAGCCCCAGCATTTT. This codes for CASSQGQLNQPQHF. V usage is TRBV4-1 and J usage is TRBJ1-5; the D gene is possibly TRBD1 (5 bases). V shed 1 base and J shed 4 bases, with 8 bases lying between them. The CDR3 consists of 14 residues. Germline V gives CDR1 MGHRA, CDR2 YSYEKL.

A few counts support this clone. J is TRBJ2-2 and V is TRBV2; 11 bases align to TRBD2. The germline CDR1 and CDR2 sequences are SNHLY and FYNNEI. The CDR3 loop spans 17 amino acids. V lost 7 bases to trimming and J lost 8 bases; unmatched junction nucleotides: 15. The chain's CDR3 is CASKGATSGSPWGELFF. CDR3 nucleotides: TGTGCCAGCAAGGGGGCTACTAGCGGGAGCCCTTGGGGGGAGCTGTTTTTT.

V usage is TRBV19 and J usage is TRBJ1-2, with D maybe TRBD1 (5 bases). There are 13 residues in the CDR3. Germline lookup yields CDR1 LNHDA and CDR2 SQIVND (reference sequence). V gave up 1 base and J gave up 8 bases, with 11 bases separating them. The CDR3 DNA reads TGTGCCAGTAGTATAGCAGGGCTCGGGGGCTACACCTTC. This sequence encodes CASSIAGLGGYTF.

The rearrangement links TRBV5-8 to TRBJ2-3; D remains unclear. Trimming left V 1 base short and J 4 bases short, with 10 bases between. The CDR3 loop spans 14 amino acids. In germline, CDR1 is SGHTS, CDR2 YDEGEE. CDR3 nucleotide sequence: TGTGCCAGCAGCTTGTCCCCCTCCGCAGATACGCAGTATTTT. Its protein is CASSLSPSADTQYF.